Listed below are T cell receptor beta chains from one sample, sequenced in a study of blood T cell repertoires in COVID-19. Using immunoSEQ multiplex PCR, the repertoire was profiled, and TCRdb retains in-frame clones only, with some absent. The data show 150,000 to 200,000 clones, with 70% to 90% seen just once and around 8.6% held by the top ten. Sequenced sample: peripheral blood. The receptors were gathered from a man in his fifties with active or convalescent COVID-19. The CDR3 runs from the conserved cysteine through the conserved F or W. The D gene is left open where the match is weak. Only part of the rows carry a size: once, few, many, or a class if the clone is expanded.

abundance	v_gene	d_gene	j_gene	CDR3nt	CDR3aa
-	TRBV18	-	TRBJ1-2	TGTGCCAGCTCACCCCGGCCAGGGGACGACTATGGCTACACCTTC	CASSPRPGDDYGYTF
-	TRBV10-3	TRBD2	TRBJ2-3	TGTGCCACCGTACTAGCGCCAAACACAGATACGCAGTATTTT	CATVLAPNTDTQYF
once	TRBV15	-	TRBJ2-7	TGTGCCACCAGCACTACTAGTAACGAGCAGTACTTC	CATSTTSNEQYF
-	TRBV28	-	TRBJ1-5	TGTGCCAGCAGGGGGGGTGGGAGCAATCAGCCCCAGCATTTT	CASRGGGSNQPQHF
-	TRBV30	-	TRBJ1-2	TGTGCCTGGAGTGACAGGGTGAACTATGGCTACACCTTC	CAWSDRVNYGYTF
-	TRBV5-1	-	TRBJ2-3	TGCGCCAGCAGCTCCGAAGCGGCGCAGTATTTT	CASSSEAAQYF
-	TRBV23-1	TRBD1	TRBJ2-5	TGCGCCAGCCAAACCGAGACAGGGCGAGAGACCCAGTACTTC	CASQTETGRETQYF
-	TRBV24-1	TRBD2	TRBJ2-3	TGTGCCACCAGTGATTCGTTCTCTCAAGCGGGAGGAACAGATACGCAGTATTTT	CATSDSFSQAGGTDTQYF
-	TRBV19	TRBD1	TRBJ1-1	TGTGCCAGTAGTATAGGGGGACAGGGATACACTGAAGCTTTCTTT	CASSIGGQGYTEAFF
-	TRBV30	TRBD2	TRBJ2-5	TGTGCCTGGGCCTGGGGGCGGGGGGGTCAAGAGACCCAGTACTTC	CAWAWGRGGQETQYF
-	TRBV4-1	TRBD1	TRBJ2-2	TGCGCCAGCAGCCAAGCCGGGACAGGGACCGGGGAGCTGTTTTTT	CASSQAGTGTGELFF
few	TRBV6-6	-	TRBJ2-7	TGTGCCAGCAGTTACTCTCGCACCACAACCTACGAGCAGTACTTC	CASSYSRTTTYEQYF
-	TRBV11-3	-	TRBJ2-2	TGTGCCAGCAGCTTAGAAGGGGCGATCGGGGAGCTGTTTTTT	CASSLEGAIGELFF
-	TRBV18	-	TRBJ1-1	TGTGCCAGCTCACCACCCCAGGGCGGTGGTTGGAGCACTGAAGCTTTCTTT	CASSPPQGGGWSTEAFF
-	TRBV2	-	TRBJ1-1	TGTGCCAGCAGTGAATCGAGGATGAACACTGAAGCTTTCTTT	CASSESRMNTEAFF
-	TRBV5-4	TRBD2	TRBJ2-7	TGTGCCAGCAGCTTGGGACTAGCATCCTACGAGCAGTACTTC	CASSLGLASYEQYF
-	TRBV9	-	TRBJ2-1	TGTGCCAGCAGCGTAGAGTTCGTCGGGTCGAATGAGCAGTTCTTC	CASSVEFVGSNEQFF
-	TRBV6-5	TRBD2	TRBJ2-7	TGTGCCAGCAGGGCGAGCGGGGAAACCTACGAGCAGTACTTC	CASRASGETYEQYF
once	TRBV29-1	-	TRBJ1-4	TGCAGCGTTGAAGCGGTGAATGAAAAACTGTTTTTT	CSVEAVNEKLFF
-	TRBV2	-	TRBJ2-1	TGTGCCAGCAAGCTGGGGAGGAACAATGAGCAGTTCTTC	CASKLGRNNEQFF
-	TRBV24-1	-	TRBJ2-7	TGTGCCACCAGTCCCTTGGCGGGACAGTCCTACGAGCAGTACTTC	CATSPLAGQSYEQYF
-	TRBV11-2	-	TRBJ2-7	TGTGCCAGCAGCTTAGGCTTCCTGCAGGGCAATGACTTC	CASSLGFLQGNDF
-	TRBV5-3	-	TRBJ1-1	TGTGCCAGAAGCTCCCACCACTCCAGGAGGTACACTGAAGCTTTCTTT	CARSSHHSRRYTEAFF
once	TRBV30	-	TRBJ2-4	TGTGCCTGGAGATCCCCGGAACTAGCCGACATTCAGTACTTC	CAWRSPELADIQYF